One and the same sample provided the 5 T cell receptor beta chains below, sequenced in a study of cytomegalovirus exposure and HLA in healthy donors. This PCR relied on a set of 60 Vbeta primers and 13 Jbeta primers. Only in-frame clones appear in the TCRdb table, and some are missing; sequencing was by immunoSEQ multiplex PCR. The sample includes roughly 140,000 clones, around 84% of them seen just once. The sample was PBMCs. These receptors all come from a man between 40 and 49 years old in good health and CMV-seropositive.

For this clone: The junction departs from the called germline gene at one end, perhaps through a read error. This chain connects TRBV18 to TRBJ2-1; 7 nucleotides agree with TRBD2. This CDR3 is 14 amino acids long. The germline gives CDR1 KGHSH, CDR2 LQKENI. The CDR3 DNA reads as TGTGCCAGCTCACGGGCGGGAGTTACCAATGAGCAGCTCTTC. This translates into CASSRAGVTNEQLF.

V gene TRBV6-5 combines with J gene TRBJ2-5; D gene ambiguous. The J call may be incorrect, as the DNA end agrees better with TRBJ2-7. The CDR3 length is 13 residues. Germline V gene lookup returns CDR1 MNHEY and CDR2 SVGAGI. The CDR3 loop is CASALEARYEQYF. Written as DNA, the CDR3 is TGTGCCAGCGCCCTAGAGGCCCGGTACGAGCAGTACTTC.

The chain employs TRBV19 and TRBJ2-7, with 8 nucleotides matching TRBD2. CDR1 LNHDA and CDR2 SQIVND come from the germline V gene (reference sequence). V was clipped by 3 bases and J by 0 bases; unmatched bases: 19. The CDR3 is made up of 20 amino acids. The CDR3 region is CASSIRRASGSIGSSYEQYF. The CDR3 DNA reads TGTGCCAGTAGTATTCGTCGGGCTAGCGGGTCCATTGGGAGCTCCTACGAGCAGTACTTC.

The V gene is TRBV10-3, the J gene TRBJ1-2, with 7 bases aligning to TRBD1. Germline CDR1 is ENHRY and CDR2 is SYGVKD. The J segment lost 4 bases and the V segment lost 5 bases, leaving 10 bases of the junction unmatched. This CDR3 has 15 residues. CDR3: CAISPSETGLYGYTF. The DNA for the CDR3 is TGTGCCATCAGTCCTTCGGAGACAGGGCTCTATGGCTACACCTTC.

CDR3 loop: CASTMDRGGTEAFF. The DNA for the CDR3 is TGTGCCAGCACGATGGACAGGGGCGGCACTGAAGCTTTCTTT. V usage is TRBV7-2 and J usage is TRBJ1-1; 9 nucleotides line up with TRBD1. Germline V CDR1 and CDR2: SGHTA, FQGNSA. The V and J ends lost 7 bases and 4 bases, in that order; junction bases with no gene match: 7. The CDR3 consists of 14 residues.